This TCR beta chain was sequenced during a study of T cells in localized non-small cell lung cancer. Points from the study as a whole: Across samples, adjacent lung featured a median approximately 60 of the top 100 tumor clones. It was uninvolved adjacent lung that showed the highest T cell clonality, exceeding tumor. Longer overall survival was associated with a higher density of T cells in the blood.

V lost 4 bases and J lost 2; bases outside the gene matches: 10. The CDR3 sequence is 16 residues long. Germline CDR1 is MNHEY and CDR2 is SVGAGI. About this clone: Antigen unknown.

Data came from immunoSEQ multiplex PCR; TCRdb stores just in-frame clones and leaves some out. This sample has some 52,000 clones, with 86% found just once. The rearrangement links TRBV6-5 to TRBJ1-1, with 7 nucleotides matching TRBD1. This receptor was taken from a male donor aged 60 or over with stage III squamous cell lung carcinoma. This specimen consisted of peripheral blood, obtained before any cancer treatment. DNA of the CDR3: TGTGCCAGCAGTTCCCTACGGGACAGCATAAACACTGAAGCTTTCTTT. It codes for CASSSLRDSINTEAFF.